This T cell receptor beta chain was recorded in a study of beta chain features in type 1 diabetes. Whole-study context: The patients were much like the healthy donors in age, gender and cell yields. Researchers looked at 107,917,701 sorted cells across all samples. Study-wide points: Significant though moderate, a shortening of TCRB CDR3s appeared in all four CD4+ subsets of Type 1 diabetes patients. Lower insertion and higher deletion counts appeared at VDJ junctions in type 1 diabetes patients.

Worth noting for this clone: Antigen unknown.

V lost 5 bases, J lost 8 bases, and 18 bases lay in between. There are 14 residues in the CDR3. Germline CDR1 and CDR2: SGHTA and FQGNSA. Since all of the isolated RNA was reverse transcribed, expressed TCRB transcripts were what got sequenced. TCRdb's copy holds only in-frame clones and misses some; the assay was immunoSEQ multiplex PCR. The sample has 600,000 to 700,000 clones, around an eighth seen once. Purities over 95% were achieved in all sorted populations. The rearrangement joins TRBV7-2 to TRBJ1-2; the D is unclear. The sequenced sample consisted of naive CD4+ T cells from blood. This receptor was identified in a man aged 25-45 years with type 1 diabetes. The CDR3 spells CASSDGEYSFGYTF. CDR3 bases: TGTGCCAGCAGCGACGGTGAATACTCCTTCGGCTACACCTTC.